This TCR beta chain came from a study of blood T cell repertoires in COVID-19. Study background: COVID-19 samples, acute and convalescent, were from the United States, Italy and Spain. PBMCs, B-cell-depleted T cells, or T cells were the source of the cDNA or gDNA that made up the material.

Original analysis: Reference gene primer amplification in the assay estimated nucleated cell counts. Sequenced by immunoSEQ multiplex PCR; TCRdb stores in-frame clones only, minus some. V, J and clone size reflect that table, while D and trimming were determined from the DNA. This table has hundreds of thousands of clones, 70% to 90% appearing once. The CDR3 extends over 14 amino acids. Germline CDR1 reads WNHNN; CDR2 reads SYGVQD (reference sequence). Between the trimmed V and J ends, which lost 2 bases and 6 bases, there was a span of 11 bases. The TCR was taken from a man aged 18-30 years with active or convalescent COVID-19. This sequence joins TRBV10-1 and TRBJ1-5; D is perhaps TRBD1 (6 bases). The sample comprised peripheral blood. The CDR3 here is CASSEREQGQPQHF. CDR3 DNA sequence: TGCGCCAGCAGTGAGCGTGAACAGGGTCAGCCCCAGCATTTT.